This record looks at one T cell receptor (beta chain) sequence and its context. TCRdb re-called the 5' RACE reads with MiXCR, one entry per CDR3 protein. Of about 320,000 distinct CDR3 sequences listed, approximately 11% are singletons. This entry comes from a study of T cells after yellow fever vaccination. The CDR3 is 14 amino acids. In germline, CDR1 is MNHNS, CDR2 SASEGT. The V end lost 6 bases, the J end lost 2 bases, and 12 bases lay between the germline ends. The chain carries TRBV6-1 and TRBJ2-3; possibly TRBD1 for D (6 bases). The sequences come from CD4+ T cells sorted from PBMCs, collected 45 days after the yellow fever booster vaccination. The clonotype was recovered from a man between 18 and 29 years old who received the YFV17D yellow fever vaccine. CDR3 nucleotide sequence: TGTGCCAGCAGCGCAGGGGTATACACAGATACGCAGTATTTT. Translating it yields CASSAGVYTDTQYF.